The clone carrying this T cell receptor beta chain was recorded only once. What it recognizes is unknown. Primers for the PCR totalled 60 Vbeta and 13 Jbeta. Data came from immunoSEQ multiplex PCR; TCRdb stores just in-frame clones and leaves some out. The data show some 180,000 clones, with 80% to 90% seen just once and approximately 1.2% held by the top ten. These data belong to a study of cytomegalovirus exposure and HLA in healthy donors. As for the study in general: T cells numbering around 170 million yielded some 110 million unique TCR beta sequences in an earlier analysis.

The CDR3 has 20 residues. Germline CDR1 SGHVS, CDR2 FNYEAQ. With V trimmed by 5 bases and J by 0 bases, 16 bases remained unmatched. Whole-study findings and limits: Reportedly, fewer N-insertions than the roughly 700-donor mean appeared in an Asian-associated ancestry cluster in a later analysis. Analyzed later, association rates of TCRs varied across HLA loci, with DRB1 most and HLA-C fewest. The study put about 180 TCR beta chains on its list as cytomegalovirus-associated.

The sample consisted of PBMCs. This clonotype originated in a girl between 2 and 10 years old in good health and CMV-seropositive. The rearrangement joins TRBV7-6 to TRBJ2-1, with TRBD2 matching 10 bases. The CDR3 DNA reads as TGTGCCAGCAGCGCCCCGGTGACCGGGACTAGCGTGAGCTCCTACAATGAGCAGTTCTTC. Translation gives CASSAPVTGTSVSSYNEQFF.